A single TCR beta chain is shown here with its context. The antigen is undetermined. TCRdb processed the PCR reads anew with MiXCR; each CDR3 protein has one entry. The sample lists about 32,000 distinct CDR3 sequences, 52% seen once, with 20% to 25% in the top ten. The data derive from a study of esophageal squamous cell carcinoma under preoperative chemotherapy. Germline V lookup: CDR1 KGHDR, CDR2 SFDVKD. The CDR3 is made up of 15 amino acids. V shed 4 bases, J shed 3 bases, and the junction held 4 bases outside the gene matches. The time point here: after preoperative PTX-NDP chemotherapy. Patients received paclitaxel-nedaplatin as preoperative chemotherapy before surgery. Study conclusions and caveats: Abundant clones tended to shrink rather than expand after paclitaxel-nedaplatin. Chemotherapy was followed by significantly higher TCR diversity in peripheral T cells only, not tumor-infiltrating lymphocytes. After treatment, tumor-infiltrating lymphocytes apparently came partly from blood T cells.

The genes are TRBV24-1 and TRBJ2-2, with 7 bases that match TRBD1. Sampling was carried out from a patient given preoperative chemotherapy. This TCR was sampled from a human donor with esophageal squamous cell carcinoma. The donor label of this sample is uncertain. Here the CDR3 DNA reads TGTGCCACCAGTGACACAGGGGCGGACACCGGGGAGCTGTTTTTT. Amino acid sequence: CATSDTGADTGELFF.